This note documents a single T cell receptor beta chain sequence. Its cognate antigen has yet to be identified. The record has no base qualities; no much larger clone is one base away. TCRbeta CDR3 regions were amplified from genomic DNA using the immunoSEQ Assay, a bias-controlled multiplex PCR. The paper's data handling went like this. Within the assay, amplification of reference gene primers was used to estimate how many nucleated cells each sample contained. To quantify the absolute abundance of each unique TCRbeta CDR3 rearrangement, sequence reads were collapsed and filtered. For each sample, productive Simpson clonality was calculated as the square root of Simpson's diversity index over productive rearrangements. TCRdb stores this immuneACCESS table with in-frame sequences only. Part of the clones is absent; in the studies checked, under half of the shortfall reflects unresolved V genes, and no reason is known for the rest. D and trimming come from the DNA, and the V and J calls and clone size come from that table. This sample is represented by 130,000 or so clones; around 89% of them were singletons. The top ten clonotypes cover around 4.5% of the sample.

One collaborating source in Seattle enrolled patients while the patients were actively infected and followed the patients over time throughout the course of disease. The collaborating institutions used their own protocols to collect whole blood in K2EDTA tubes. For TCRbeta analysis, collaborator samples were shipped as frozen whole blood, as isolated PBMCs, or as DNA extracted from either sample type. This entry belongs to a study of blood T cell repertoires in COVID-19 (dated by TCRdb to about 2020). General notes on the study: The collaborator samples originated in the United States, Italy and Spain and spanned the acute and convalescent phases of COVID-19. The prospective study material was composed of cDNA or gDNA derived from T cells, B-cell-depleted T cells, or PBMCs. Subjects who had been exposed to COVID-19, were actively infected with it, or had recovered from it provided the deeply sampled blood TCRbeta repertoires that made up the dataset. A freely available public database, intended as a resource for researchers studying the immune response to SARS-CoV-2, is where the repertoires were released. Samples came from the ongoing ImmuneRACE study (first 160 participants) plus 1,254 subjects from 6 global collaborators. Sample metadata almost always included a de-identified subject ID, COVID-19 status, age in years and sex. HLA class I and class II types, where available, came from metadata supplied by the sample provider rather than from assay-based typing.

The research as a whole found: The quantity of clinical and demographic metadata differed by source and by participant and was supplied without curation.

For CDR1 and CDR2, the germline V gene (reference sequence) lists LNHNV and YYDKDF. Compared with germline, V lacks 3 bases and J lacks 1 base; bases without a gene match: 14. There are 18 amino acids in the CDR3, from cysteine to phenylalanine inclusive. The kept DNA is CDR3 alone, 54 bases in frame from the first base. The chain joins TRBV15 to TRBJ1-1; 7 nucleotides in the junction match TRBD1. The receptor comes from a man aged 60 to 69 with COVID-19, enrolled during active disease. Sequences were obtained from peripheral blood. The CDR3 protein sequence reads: CATSSESRRTGTNTEAFF. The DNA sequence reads TGTGCCACCAGCAGTGAGTCCCGGAGGACAGGAACGAACACTGAAGCTTTCTTT.